These 3 T cell receptor beta chains were sequenced from one sample in a study of T cell changes during pregnancy in multiple sclerosis. The table came from immunoSEQ multiplex PCR; TCRdb's copy has only in-frame clones and leaves some out. The repertoire holds 40,000 or so clones, with roughly 90% as singletons. Sequenced material: CD8+ T cells from peripheral blood mononuclear cells, taken in the third trimester of pregnancy. These receptors originate from a female donor with multiple sclerosis, enrolled in a pregnancy study.

CDR3 sequence: CASSRHTSSGELFF. The CDR3 bases are TGCGCCAGCAGCCGACATACTAGTTCCGGGGAGCTGTTTTTT. The chain is built from TRBV4-3 and TRBJ2-2; possibly TRBD2 for D (5 bases). This CDR3 is built from 14 residues. Germline CDR1 is LGHNA and CDR2 is YSLEER. V lost 4 bases and J lost 6, with 12 bases in between.

V gene TRBV27 combines with J gene TRBJ1-4, with 10 bases fitting TRBD1. The CDR3 consists of 13 residues. V lost 4 bases, J lost 7 bases, and 0 bases stayed unmatched. Germline-derived CDR1 and CDR2 are MNHEY and SMNVEV (reference sequence). CDR3 amino acids: CASSWDRGEKLFF. The DNA of the CDR3 is TGTGCCAGCAGTTGGGACAGGGGTGAAAAACTGTTTTTT.

The gene calls are TRBV6-4 and TRBJ2-3; perhaps TRBD2 as D (6 bases). V lost 6 bases and J lost 4, with 11 bases in between. Germline assignment: CDR1 MRHNA and CDR2 SNTAGT. The length of the CDR3 is 13 residues. The DNA of the CDR3 is TGTGCCAGCAGCTCCACTAGCTCAGATACGCAGTATTTT. Residues: CASSSTSSDTQYF.